Below are 9 T cell receptor beta chains sequenced from a single sample in a study of cytomegalovirus exposure and HLA in healthy donors. Repertoires were generated with immunoSEQ multiplex PCR, while TCRdb's copy carries only in-frame clones and drops some. The sample carries about 140,000 clones, just under 85% recorded once. The material sequenced was PBMCs. The receptors were gathered from a man aged 30-40 years in good health and CMV-seropositive.

This clone was counted only a few times. The chain carries TRBV7-2 and TRBJ1-1, with TRBD1 as a possible D gene (6 bases). The CDR3 is made up of 13 amino acids. The germline CDR1 and CDR2 sequences are SGHTA and FQGNSA. Trimming removed 5 bases at V and 3 bases at J, with 10 bases between. The CDR3 spells CASSQGQYTEAFF. The DNA for the CDR3 is TGTGCCAGCAGCCAGGGGCAGTACACTGAAGCTTTCTTT.

This chain joins TRBV2 and TRBJ1-1, with D perhaps matching TRBD1 (6 bases). CDR1 SNHLY and CDR2 FYNNEI come from the germline V gene. V was shortened by 7 bases and J by 3 bases, with 15 bases between the two germline ends. The CDR3 runs 14 residues. The CDR3 sequence: CASINHRDDTEAFF. In nucleotides, the CDR3 is TGTGCCAGCATTAACCACAGGGACGACACTGAAGCTTTCTTT.

The V and J genes are TRBV2 and TRBJ2-5, with D perhaps matching TRBD1 (6 bases). Germline assignment: CDR1 SNHLY and CDR2 FYNNEI. The CDR3 has 14 residues. The ends were cut back, 3 bases at V and 0 bases at J, with 8 bases in the middle. CDR3 bases: TGTGCCAGCAGTGAGTGGACAGACCAAGAGACCCAGTACTTC. The encoded protein is CASSEWTDQETQYF.

This chain joins TRBV5-1 and TRBJ1-1, with a possible D match to TRBD1 (5 bases). Between the trimmed V and J ends, which lost 1 base and 3 bases, there was a span of 13 bases. CDR1 and CDR2 (germline): SGHRS, YFSETQ. The CDR3 has 15 amino acids. The CDR3 nucleotides are TGCGCCAGCAGCTTGTCAAGGACATCTGACACTGAAGCTTTCTTT. Protein sequence: CASSLSRTSDTEAFF.

This clone showed up just a few times. This chain joins TRBV2 and TRBJ1-2, with 7 bases that match TRBD1. Germline V gives CDR1 SNHLY, CDR2 FYNNEI. J gave up 8 bases and V 7 bases, and 10 bases lay outside the gene matches. The CDR3 loop spans 13 amino acids. The CDR3: CASTITGASGYTF. CDR3 nucleotides: TGTGCCAGCACGATAACAGGGGCTAGCGGCTACACCTTC.

The CDR3 region is CASSLASLAGGSYNEQFF. The CDR3 region has the DNA TGTGCCAGCAGCTTAGCGTCGCTAGCGGGAGGCTCCTACAATGAGCAGTTCTTC. The chain uses TRBV7-8 and TRBJ2-1; 11 bases map to TRBD2. Trimming took 0 bases from V and 0 from J; bases not matched to a gene: 4. CDR3 length: 18 residues. CDR1 and CDR2 from the germline V gene are SGHVS and FQNEAQ.

The CDR3: CASSQDSGLTNEKLFF. CDR3 sequence (DNA): TGTGCCAGCAGCCAAGATTCAGGACTCACTAATGAAAAACTGTTTTTT. V is TRBV4-2 and J is TRBJ1-4; D is ambiguous. Trimming left V 0 bases short and J 2 bases short, with 10 bases between. CDR3 length: 16 residues. Germline V CDR1 and CDR2: LGHNA, YNFKEQ.

This clone was counted between two and nine times. This rearrangement joins TRBV7-2 to TRBJ2-5; tentatively, D is TRBD2 (5 bases). CDR3 length: 15 amino acids. Looked up from germline, CDR1 is SGHTA and CDR2 is FQGNSA. V was cut by 2 bases and J by 11 bases, with 21 bases left in between. CDR3: CASSLHSDSFKSQYF. The CDR3, as DNA: TGTGCCAGCAGCTTACATAGCGACTCCTTCAAATCTCAGTACTTC. The whole variable domain, filled in from reference TRBV7-2 and TRBJ2-5, reads GAGVSQSPSNKVTEKGKDVELRCDPISGHTALYWYRQSLGQGLEFLIYFQGNSAPDKSGLPSDRFSAERTGGSVSTLTIQRTQQEDSAVYLCASSLHSDSFKSQYFGPGTRLLVL.

The V and J genes are TRBV7-2 and TRBJ1-5; TRBD1 agrees at 7 bases. Losses at the gene ends were 3 bases for V and 12 bases for J; bases not matched to a gene: 5. This CDR3 has 12 residues. From germline, CDR1 is SGHTA and CDR2 FQGNSA. Written as DNA, the CDR3 is TGTGCCAGCAGCTTGGAGGACAGGTACCAGCATTTT. Translating gives CASSLEDRYQHF.